The entry below gives a single T cell receptor (beta chain) sequence along with its context. The antigen remains undetermined. Before sequencing took place, the ViraFEST assay used viral peptide pools to expand antigen-specific CD4+ T cells. Investigators separated out CD4+ T cells once 10 days of culture had passed. This sample was taken from a study of vaccination effects on CD4 cells after COVID-19. Clones were read by immunoSEQ multiplex PCR, and TCRdb kept only the in-frame ones, dropping some. The table has under 85,000 clones, 60% to 80% seen once. Overall study findings and caveats: Convalescent patients numbered few in the study; early post-infection timepoints were missing entirely.

Germline V CDR1 and CDR2: MNHEY, SMNVEV (reference sequence). This CDR3 comprises 14 residues. The V end was cut by 4 bases, the J end by 1 base, with 9 bases between. The chain joins TRBV27 to TRBJ2-3; D possibly corresponds to TRBD2 (6 bases). Sequenced material: CD4+ T cells from PBMCs cultured with HCoV-229E spike peptides, taken before COVID-19 vaccination. This receptor was obtained from a human donor who received a COVID-19 vaccine. The DNA for the CDR3 is TGTGCCAGCAGTTGGTGGGGGGGCACAGATACGCAGTATTTT. Residues: CASSWWGGTDTQYF.